The table lists the clone carrying this T cell receptor beta chain with many counts. Antigen: not known. The data were taken from a study of T cell repertoires in cytomegalovirus infection. Study-level results: Identification of carriers of CMV plus the relevant HLA was performed using cumulative public TCR beta family frequency.

TCRdb re-analysed the reads in MiXCR, keeping a single row per CDR3 protein. Of 200,000 or so distinct CDR3 sequences in the sample, 25% to 30% were seen once. Trimming left V 2 bases short and J 7 bases short, with 14 bases between. This CDR3 region has 15 residues. The germline V gene encodes CDR1 SGHTA and CDR2 FQGNSA. Source material: PBMCs. This clonotype was sampled from a human donor in good health (CMV status not recorded). Some clones in this sample may be carry-over from other donors' samples. The rearrangement links TRBV7-2 to TRBJ1-4; D remains unclear. CDR3 amino acids: CASSLINGGSEKLFF. The CDR3 nucleotides are TGTGCCAGCAGCTTAATAAACGGTGGGAGTGAAAAACTGTTTTTT.